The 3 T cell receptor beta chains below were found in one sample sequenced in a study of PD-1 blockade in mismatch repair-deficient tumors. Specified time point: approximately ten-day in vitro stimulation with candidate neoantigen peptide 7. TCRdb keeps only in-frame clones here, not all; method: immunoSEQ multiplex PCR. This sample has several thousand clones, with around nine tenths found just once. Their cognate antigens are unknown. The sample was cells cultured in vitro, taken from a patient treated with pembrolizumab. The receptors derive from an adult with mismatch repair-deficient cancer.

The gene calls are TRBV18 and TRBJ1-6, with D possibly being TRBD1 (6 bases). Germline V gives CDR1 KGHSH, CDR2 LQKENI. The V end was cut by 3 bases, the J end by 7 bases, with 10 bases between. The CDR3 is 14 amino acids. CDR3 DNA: TGTGCCAGCTCACCTGACAGGAAAAATTCACCCCTCCACTTT. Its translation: CASSPDRKNSPLHF.

CDR3: CASSPTIRTSSYEQYF. The CDR3, as DNA: TGTGCCAGCAGCCCCACCATTAGGACTAGCTCCTACGAGCAGTACTTC. The rearrangement joins TRBV9 to TRBJ2-7; 7 bases are shared with TRBD2. Trimming at V came to 4 bases and at J to 0 bases, leaving 10 bases not matched to a gene. CDR1 SGDLS and CDR2 YYNGEE come from the germline V gene. CDR3 size: 16 residues. Variable domain in full (rest from reference TRBV9 and TRBJ2-7): DSGVTQTPKHLITATGQRVTLRCSPRSGDLSVYWYQQSLDQGLQFLIQYYNGEERAKGNILERFSAQQFPDLHSELNLSSLELGDSALYFCASSPTIRTSSYEQYFGPGTRLTVT.

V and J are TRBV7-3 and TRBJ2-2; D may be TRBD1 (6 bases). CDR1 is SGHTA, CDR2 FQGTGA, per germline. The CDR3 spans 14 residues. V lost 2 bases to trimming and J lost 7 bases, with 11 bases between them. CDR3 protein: CASSLGQGFGELFF. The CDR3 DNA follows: TGTGCCAGCAGCTTAGGCCAGGGGTTCGGGGAGCTGTTTTTT.